The present TCR beta chain was sequenced within a study of shared clonotypes between healthy human individuals. Study in general: Every donor yielded three CD4 naive, three CD4 memory, two CD8 naive and one CD8 memory plate.

Only in-frame clones appear in the TCRdb table, and some are missing; sequencing was by immunoSEQ multiplex PCR. The sample includes 900,000 to 1,200,000 clones, approximately 80% of them seen just once. Trimming took 2 bases from V and 8 from J, leaving 12 bases between them. CDR1 and CDR2 from the germline V gene are MDHEN and SYDVKM. CDR3 length: 13 residues. Whole-study results and caveats: Researchers sampled blood only, noting tissue repertoires likely differ.

This clone was observed at least ten times. What it recognizes is unknown. Specimen: memory CD4+ T cells from PBMCs. Noted subset: CD45RA-negative fraction. The chain combines TRBV28 with TRBJ1-2, with no clear D. This receptor was taken from a man between 18 and 35 years old in good health. Some clones in this sample may be carry-over from other donors' samples. This CDR3 is CASSLTGKGGYTF. The DNA for the CDR3 is TGTGCCAGCAGTTTAACGGGGAAAGGCGGCTACACCTTC.